The 5 T cell receptor beta chains below were found in one sample sequenced in a study of control samples from healthy donors and cancer patients. TCRdb's table, derived via immunoSEQ multiplex PCR, lists solely in-frame clones and lacks some. The sample carries about 100,000 clones, approximately 84% recorded once. What was sequenced was blood. These receptors came from a woman between 50 and 59 years old in good health.

The gene calls are TRBV7-2 and TRBJ2-5; 14 nucleotides agree with TRBD2. V dropped 1 base and J dropped 3; count of bases not matched to a gene: 1. Per germline, CDR1 SGHTA and CDR2 FQGNSA. There are 16 residues in the CDR3. The CDR3 region has the DNA TGTGCCAGCAGCTTAGGACTAGCGGGAGGGGAAGAGACCCAGTACTTC. This encodes CASSLGLAGGEETQYF. Together with reference TRBV7-2 and TRBJ2-5, the CDR3 gives the full variable domain: GAGVSQSPSNKVTEKGKDVELRCDPISGHTALYWYRQSLGQGLEFLIYFQGNSAPDKSGLPSDRFSAERTGGSVSTLTIQRTQQEDSAVYLCASSLGLAGGEETQYFGPGTRLLVL.

The chain carries TRBV7-9 and TRBJ2-7; D remains unclear. There are 12 residues in the CDR3. Germline-derived CDR1 and CDR2 are SEHNR and FQNEAQ (reference sequence). Trimming shortened V by 5 bases and J by 3 bases, and 8 bases separated the two germline ends. CDR3 sequence (DNA): TGTGCCAGCAGCCCCTGGGGCTACGAGCAGTACTTC. Amino acids: CASSPWGYEQYF.

CDR3 nucleotides: TGTGCCAGCAGCGCGGGGACAGGGGGCAAACAAGAGACCCAGTACTTC. This codes for CASSAGTGGKQETQYF. The rearrangement joins TRBV9 to TRBJ2-5; TRBD1 agrees at 12 bases. This CDR3 spans 16 amino acids. V lost 3 bases to trimming and J lost 2 bases; unmatched junction nucleotides: 5. CDR1 SGDLS and CDR2 YYNGEE come from the germline V gene.

The J gene is TRBJ2-1, the V gene TRBV7-9; D could derive from TRBD1 or TRBD2 (5 bases each). The CDR3 has 16 residues. Trimming cost V 4 bases and J 0 bases, with 13 bases left between them. Germline CDR1 SEHNR, CDR2 FQNEAQ (reference sequence). The CDR3 region is CASSSFRDDSYNEQFF. DNA for the CDR3: TGTGCCAGCAGCTCCTTCCGGGACGACTCCTACAATGAGCAGTTCTTC.

V usage is TRBV2 and J usage is TRBJ1-4; possibly TRBD1 for D (5 bases). The V end was cut by 4 bases, the J end by 8 bases, with 11 bases between. Germline assignment: CDR1 SNHLY and CDR2 FYNNEI. This CDR3 has 13 residues. Here the CDR3 reads CASSAAGREKLFF. The CDR3 coding sequence is TGTGCCAGCAGTGCGGCGGGACGGGAAAAACTGTTTTTT. The variable domain in full, with the rest retrieved from reference TRBV2 and TRBJ1-4, is EPEVTQTPSHQVTQMGQEVILRCVPISNHLYFYWYRQILGQKVEFLVSFYNNEISEKSEIFDDQFSVERPDGSNFTLKIRSTKLEDSAMYFCASSAAGREKLFFGSGTQLSVL.